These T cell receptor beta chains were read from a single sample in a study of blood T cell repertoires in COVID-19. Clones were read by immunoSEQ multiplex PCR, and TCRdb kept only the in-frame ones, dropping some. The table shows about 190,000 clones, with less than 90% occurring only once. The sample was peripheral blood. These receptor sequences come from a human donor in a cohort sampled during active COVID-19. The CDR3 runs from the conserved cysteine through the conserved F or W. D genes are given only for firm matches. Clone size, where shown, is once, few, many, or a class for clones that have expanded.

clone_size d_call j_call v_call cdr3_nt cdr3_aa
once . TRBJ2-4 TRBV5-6 TGTGCCAGCAGCTTGAAGCTAGCCAAAAACATTCAGTACTTC CASSLKLAKNIQYF
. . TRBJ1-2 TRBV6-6 TGTGCCAGCAGTCACGCTGCAATAGATATGGACAGAAACTATGGCTACACCTTC CASSHAAIDMDRNYGYTF
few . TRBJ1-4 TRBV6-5 TGTGCCAGCAGAGACTACAGGGCAACTAATGAAAAACTGTTTTTT CASRDYRATNEKLFF
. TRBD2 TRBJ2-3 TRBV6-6 TGTGCCAGCAGTCGACGTCTAGCGGGGGGCACAGATACGCAGTATTTT CASSRRLAGGTDTQYF
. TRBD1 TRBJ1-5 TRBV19 TGTGCCAGTGCACAGGGGGACCAGCCCCAGCATTTT CASAQGDQPQHF
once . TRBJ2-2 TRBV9 TGTGCCAGCAGCGCGGAGGGGTTTAACACCGGGGAGCTGTTTTTT CASSAEGFNTGELFF
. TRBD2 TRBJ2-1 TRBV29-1 TGCAGCGTTGAAACTTTTAGCGGGACGGGGGCTAGGGTAAATGAGCAGTTCTTC CSVETFSGTGARVNEQFF
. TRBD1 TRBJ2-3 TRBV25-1 TGTGCCAGAGGCGGACAGGGGTGGACAGATACGCAGTATTTT CARGGQGWTDTQYF
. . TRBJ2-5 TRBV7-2 TGTGCCAGCAGCTTCGGAGAGGCAGAGACCCAGTACTTC CASSFGEAETQYF
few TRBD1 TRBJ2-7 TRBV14 TGTGCCAGCAGCCGACCCGGGACAGGGCCCTTCCTCTCCTACGAGCAGTACTTC CASSRPGTGPFLSYEQYF
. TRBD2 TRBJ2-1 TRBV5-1 TGCGCCAGCAGTCAGACTAGCGGGTGGGAGCAGTTCTTC CASSQTSGWEQFF
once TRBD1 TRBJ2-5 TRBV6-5 TGTGCCAGCAGCCGTAACAGGGGGGTCCAAGAGACCCAGTACTTC CASSRNRGVQETQYF
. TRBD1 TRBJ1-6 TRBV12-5 TGTGCTAGTGGCGGACAGGGTTCCTCACCCCTCCACTTT CASGGQGSSPLHF
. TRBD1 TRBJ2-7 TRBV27 TGTGCCAGCAGTCCGCGGACAGGGAGCACCTACGAGCAGTACTTC CASSPRTGSTYEQYF
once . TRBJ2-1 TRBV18 TGTGCCAGCTCACTCGTCGGGAACAATGAGCAGTTCTTC CASSLVGNNEQFF
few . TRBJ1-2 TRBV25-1 TGTGCCAGCAGTGAATTTAGGAGGACCCAATCTCACTACACCTTC CASSEFRRTQSHYTF
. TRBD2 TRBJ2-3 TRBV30 TGTGCCTGGTCGGCTAGCGGGGTTCCCACAGATACGCAGTATTTT CAWSASGVPTDTQYF
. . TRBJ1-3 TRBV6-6 TGTGCCGGGTCCGGGTCGGCTGGAAACACCATATATTTT CAGSGSAGNTIYF
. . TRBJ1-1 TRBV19 TGTGCCAGTAACCCTACGGGGGGTCTTGAAGCTTTCTTT CASNPTGGLEAFF
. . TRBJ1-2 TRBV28 TGTGCCAGCAGAGGGGAACAGAATAACTATGGCTACACCTTC CASRGEQNNYGYTF
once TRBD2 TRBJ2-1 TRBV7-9 TGTGCCAGCAGCTCCCCGGGTAGCGGGGGATACAATGAGCAGTTCTTC CASSSPGSGGYNEQFF
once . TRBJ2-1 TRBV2 TGTGCCAGCAATTTCCTTCTAGCTTTGGGTGAGCAGTTCTTC CASNFLLALGEQFF
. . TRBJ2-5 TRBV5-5 TGTGCCAGCAGCTTGCTCTCTCTCGAGACCCAGTACTTC CASSLLSLETQYF
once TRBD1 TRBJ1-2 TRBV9 TGTGCCAGCAGCGGACAGGGGGCGCCCACCTTC CASSGQGAPTF
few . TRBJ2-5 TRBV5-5 TGTGCCAGCAGCTTAGCGGAGACCCAGTACTTC CASSLAETQYF
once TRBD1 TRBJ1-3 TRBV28 TGTGCCAGCAGTCCGCCGACAGGGAACTTTGGAAACACCATATATTTT CASSPPTGNFGNTIYF
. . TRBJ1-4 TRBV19 TGTGCCAGTAGTTGGGGCACGGATGGCCTAGAAAAACTGTTTTTT CASSWGTDGLEKLFF
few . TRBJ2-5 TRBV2 TGTGCCAGCAGTGAAGGTAGGGGCGCCAACGAAGAGACCCAGTACTTC CASSEGRGANEETQYF
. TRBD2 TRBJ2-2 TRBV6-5 TGTGCCAGCAGCTCTGGGGGGGGACGGACCGGGGAGCTGTTTTTT CASSSGGGRTGELFF
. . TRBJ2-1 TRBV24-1 TGTGCCACCTCAACCCACAGTACCAATGAGCAGTTCTTC CATSTHSTNEQFF
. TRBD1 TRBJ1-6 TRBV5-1 TGCGCCAGCAGCTTGGTGGGACAGATTAATTCACCCCTCCACTTT CASSLVGQINSPLHF
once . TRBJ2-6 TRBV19 TGTGCCAGTAATAACGTGCGTTACGGGGCCAACGTCCTGACTTTC CASNNVRYGANVLTF
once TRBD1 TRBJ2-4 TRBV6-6 TGTGCCAGCAGTCTCGACAGGGGCAAAAACATTCAGTACTTC CASSLDRGKNIQYF
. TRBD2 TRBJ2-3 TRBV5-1 TGCGCCAGCAGCTTGAACCCTAGCGGGAACACAGATACGCAGTATTTT CASSLNPSGNTDTQYF
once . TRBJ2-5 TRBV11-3 TGTGCCAGCAGCCCCCAGGGGGGAGAGACCCAGTACTTC CASSPQGGETQYF
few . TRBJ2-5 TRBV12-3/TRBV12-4 TGTGCCAGCAGTTTCCCTTCGGGGGTCCAGTACTTC CASSFPSGVQYF
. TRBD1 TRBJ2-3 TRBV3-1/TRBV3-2 TGTGCCAGCAGCCCAGACAGGGGAGATACGCAGTATTTT CASSPDRGDTQYF
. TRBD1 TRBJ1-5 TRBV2 TGTGCCAGCGGCGGACCGACAGGGAGAGATCAGCCCCAGCATTTT CASGGPTGRDQPQHF
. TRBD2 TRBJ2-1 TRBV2 TGTGCCAGCAGAGGCGGGGGGGCATACAATGAGCAGTTCTTC CASRGGGAYNEQFF
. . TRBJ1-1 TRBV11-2 TGTGCCAGCAGCTTTTCCAGGGACACTGAAGCTTTCTTT CASSFSRDTEAFF
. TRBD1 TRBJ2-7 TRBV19 TGTGCCAGTAGTCCCCGCGGACAGGGGGCCGCACGCTCCTACGAGCAGTACTTC CASSPRGQGAARSYEQYF